This passage covers 25 T cell receptor beta chains from one sample sequenced in a study of blood T cells in healthy people across ages. Primers used in a second PCR of roughly 6 to 12 cycles were a sample-barcoded 5' primer and a J-beta primer mix. TCRdb re-called the 5' RACE reads with MiXCR, one entry per CDR3 protein. The repertoire holds some 1.5 million distinct CDR3 sequences, 28% seen once, with about 7.7% in the top ten. The sequencing sample was made of blood. These TCRs come from a woman aged 25 to 39 in good health.

This clonotype was counted only a few times. Germline and junction disagree at one end, which may indicate a read error. The CDR3 region has the DNA TGTGCCATCAGCCCGGTCGGGACTCGCCAGCCCCAGCATTTT. Its translation is CAISPVGTRQPQHF. V and J are TRBV3-1 and TRBJ1-5; the D gene is possibly TRBD1 (5 bases). The germline gives CDR1 LGHDT, CDR2 YNNKEL (reference sequence). The CDR3 runs to 14 residues.

The chain carries TRBV7-9 and TRBJ2-1, with D unresolved. V was cut by 3 bases and J by 6 bases, with 12 bases left in between. CDR3 size: 14 residues. The germline CDR1 and CDR2 sequences are SEHNR and FQNEAQ (reference sequence). CDR3 DNA sequence: TGTGCCAGCAGCTTCTGGACCCCGGGCAATGAGCAGTTCTTC. Translated: CASSFWTPGNEQFF.

This clonotype was observed at least ten times. V usage is TRBV20-1 and J usage is TRBJ1-5, with D possibly TRBD1 on 6 matching bases. From germline, CDR1 is DFQATT and CDR2 SNEGSKA (reference sequence). The CDR3 loop spans 15 amino acids. The V end lost 1 base, the J end lost 6 bases, and 16 bases lay between the germline ends. CDR3 coding DNA: TGCAGTGCTAGAGCCATTGGGGGGGCGGGTCAGCCCCAGCATTTT. It encodes CSARAIGGAGQPQHF.

V and J are TRBV5-1 and TRBJ2-7, with D possibly TRBD1 on 6 matching bases. CDR3 length equals 12 residues. V gave up 10 bases and J gave up 0 bases, with 11 bases separating them. Germline values: CDR1 SGHRS, CDR2 YFSETQ. The CDR3 region has the DNA TGCGCCGGCCAGGGGACCTCCTACGAGCAGTACTTC. Translated: CAGQGTSYEQYF. The whole variable domain, filled in from reference TRBV5-1 and TRBJ2-7, reads KAGVTQTPRYLIKTRGQQVTLSCSPISGHRSVSWYQQTPGQGLQFLFEYFSETQRNKGNFPGRFSGRQFSNSRSEMNVSTLELGDSALYLCAGQGTSYEQYFGPGTRLTVT.

This clonotype was counted only a few times. The chain is built from TRBV6-5 and TRBJ2-3, with a weak D call TRBD1 (6 bases). The CDR3 is 16 amino acids. V was cut by 4 bases and J by 0 bases, with 14 bases left in between. In germline, CDR1 is MNHEY, CDR2 SVGAGI. Here the CDR3 reads CASSWTGHSSTDTQYF. Here the CDR3 DNA reads TGTGCCAGCAGTTGGACGGGACATTCTAGCACAGATACGCAGTATTTT.

The chain couples TRBV3-1 to TRBJ1-5; D may be TRBD1 (5 bases). This CDR3 spans 12 amino acids. Per germline, CDR1 LGHDT and CDR2 YNNKEL (reference sequence). The V and J ends lost 5 bases and 9 bases respectively, with 11 bases between them. The CDR3 is CASSFAGGPQHF. In DNA, the CDR3 is TGTGCCAGCAGCTTTGCGGGGGGGCCCCAGCATTTT. Filled out from reference TRBV3-1 and TRBJ1-5, the complete variable domain reads DTAVSQTPKYLVTQMGNDKSIKCEQNLGHDTMYWYKQDSKKFLKIMFSYNNKELIINETVPNRFSPKSPDKAHLNLHINSLELGDSAVYFCASSFAGGPQHFGDGTRLSIL.

The gene calls are TRBV28 and TRBJ2-4; 9 bases are shared with TRBD2. Germline V CDR1 and CDR2: MDHEN, SYDVKM. The V gene end was trimmed by 6 bases and the J gene end by 13 bases; junction bases not matched to a gene: 22. The CDR3 has 17 residues. CDR3 sequence: CASSPPGLAGRQEIQYF. The CDR3 DNA reads as TGTGCCAGCAGCCCCCCTGGGCTAGCGGGGCGACAAGAGATCCAGTACTTC. Filled out from reference TRBV28 and TRBJ2-4, the complete variable domain reads DVKVTQSSRYLVKRTGEKVFLECVQDMDHENMFWYRQDPGLGLRLIYFSYDVKMKEKGDIPEGYSVSREKKERFSLILESASTNQTSMYLCASSPPGLAGRQEIQYFGAGTRLSVL.

The chain employs TRBV4-3 and TRBJ2-1, with TRBD2 as a possible D gene (5 bases). Trimming pared 0 bases from V and 2 bases from J, leaving 8 bases between. In germline, CDR1 is LGHNA, CDR2 YSLEER. CDR3 length equals 15 residues. The CDR3 protein is CASSQDGRAYNEQFF. CDR3 sequence (DNA): TGCGCCAGCAGCCAAGATGGGCGGGCCTACAATGAGCAGTTCTTC.

The chain links TRBV2 to TRBJ2-4; D is undetermined. The DNA end is a closer match to TRBJ2-7, so the J assignment may be wrong. Germline lookup yields CDR1 SNHLY and CDR2 FYNNEI. The CDR3 extends over 12 amino acids. The CDR3 sequence is CASSGQVHEQYF. The CDR3 nucleotides are TGTGCCAGCAGTGGGCAGGTTCACGAGCAGTACTTC.

This clonotype was observed a single time. This CDR3 reads CASSFEGNTIYF. The CDR3 coding sequence is TGTGCCAGCAGTTTTGAAGGAAACACCATATATTTT. The chain uses TRBV12-3 or TRBV12-4 and TRBJ1-3; D gene uncertain. The CDR3 contains 12 residues. V was trimmed by 3 bases and J by 4 bases, leaving 4 bases between them.

This clonotype was counted only a few times. The CDR3 protein is CASSEVGRYTVNEKLFF. The CDR3 DNA reads as TGTGCCAGCAGTGAAGTCGGACGGTACACAGTTAATGAAAAACTGTTTTTT. The chain uses TRBV6-1 and TRBJ1-4; no clear D. Germline V gene sequence: CDR1 MNHNS, CDR2 SASEGT. The CDR3 covers 17 residues. The V gene lost 1 base and the J gene lost 4 bases, with 16 bases spanning the gap.

The V gene is TRBV12-3 or TRBV12-4, the J gene TRBJ2-7, with 11 bases fitting TRBD2. This CDR3 is built from 13 residues. The CDR3 reads CVSTSGSSYEQYF. In DNA, the CDR3 is TGTGTCAGTACTAGCGGGAGTTCTTACGAGCAGTACTTC.

This clonotype was detected ten times or more. The chain couples TRBV5-1 to TRBJ2-5; weak D call: TRBD2 (5 bases). The ends were cut back, 0 bases at V and 1 base at J, with 10 bases in the middle. The CDR3 is 15 residues long. From germline, CDR1 is SGHRS and CDR2 YFSETQ. The CDR3 DNA reads TGCGCCAGCAGCTTGGAGGGTAGCGTCCAAGAGACCCAGTACTTC. Encoded protein: CASSLEGSVQETQYF. The full variable domain, its missing parts supplied by reference TRBV5-1 and TRBJ2-5, is KAGVTQTPRYLIKTRGQQVTLSCSPISGHRSVSWYQQTPGQGLQFLFEYFSETQRNKGNFPGRFSGRQFSNSRSEMNVSTLELGDSALYLCASSLEGSVQETQYFGPGTRLLVL.

This sequence joins TRBV7-9 and TRBJ1-5; TRBD1 matches 9 bases. Germline V CDR1 and CDR2: SEHNR, FQNEAQ (reference sequence). J was trimmed by 11 bases and V by 5 bases; bases with no gene match: 13. The CDR3 totals 15 residues. The CDR3 DNA follows: TGTGCCAGCAGCCCGACGACAGGGGGTAAGGAGACCCAGCATTTT. Amino acids: CASSPTTGGKETQHF. The complete variable domain, with remaining parts taken from reference TRBV7-9 and TRBJ1-5, reads DTGVSQNPRHKITKRGQNVTFRCDPISEHNRLYWYRQTLGQGPEFLTYFQNEAQLEKSRLLSDRFSAERPKGSFSTLEIQRTEQGDSAMYLCASSPTTGGKETQHFGDGTRLSIL.

This clonotype showed up just a few times. The chain uses TRBV10-2 and TRBJ1-5, with TRBD1 as a possible D gene (6 bases). Germline V CDR1 and CDR2: WSHSY, SAAADI. V lost 2 bases and J lost 1, with 12 bases in between. The CDR3 consists of 16 residues. The CDR3 DNA is TGCGCCAGCAGTGAGGCATTAGGACAGAGCAATCAGCCCCAGCATTTT. Its translation is CASSEALGQSNQPQHF.

This clonotype has just a few counts. The chain couples TRBV5-5 to TRBJ2-7; D assignment may be TRBD1 or TRBD2 (6 bases each). The germline V gene has CDR1 SGHKS and CDR2 YYEKEE (reference sequence). This CDR3 comprises 15 residues. V lost 4 bases and J lost 2, with 16 bases in between. CDR3 bases: TGTGCCAGCAGCGGACCGGGGGCGGGGCCCTACGAGCAGTACTTC. This translates into CASSGPGAGPYEQYF.

This clonotype was observed a few times. CDR3 sequence: CSAEGTTDTQYF. For the CDR3, the DNA is TGCAGCGCGGAGGGTACCACAGATACGCAGTATTTT. The V call is TRBV29-1, the J call TRBJ2-3; a possible D gene is TRBD2 (6 bases). V was clipped by 7 bases and J by 2 bases, with 10 bases between them. This CDR3 region has 12 residues. Germline CDR1 and CDR2: SQVTM and ANQGSEA.

The chain carries TRBV7-9 and TRBJ2-7; TRBD1 aligns across 7 bases. CDR3 length: 16 residues. With 5 bases clipped from V and 2 bases from J, the junction kept 12 bases outside the gene matches. Germline CDR1 and CDR2: SEHNR and FQNEAQ (reference sequence). The CDR3: CASSPTTGTAAYEQYF. Here the CDR3 DNA reads TGTGCCAGCAGCCCTACAACCGGGACAGCCGCCTACGAGCAGTACTTC.

This clonotype has ten or more counts. The chain carries TRBV5-1 and TRBJ2-1, with 13 bases lining up with TRBD2. Germline assignment: CDR1 SGHRS and CDR2 YFSETQ. There are 16 residues in the CDR3. J gave up 8 bases and V 0 bases, and 5 bases lay outside the gene matches. In DNA form, the CDR3 reads TGCGCCAGCAGCTTGGGGACTAGCGGGAGTGTGTATGAGCAGTTCTTC. Translated: CASSLGTSGSVYEQFF.

The chain links TRBV15 to TRBJ2-5; the D is unclear. Germline V lookup: CDR1 LNHNV, CDR2 YYDKDF (reference sequence). Trimming took 5 bases from V and 2 from J, leaving 15 bases between them. The CDR3 consists of 15 residues. Here the CDR3 DNA reads TGTGCCACCAGCCACCGGTTGGAGACACAAGAGACCCAGTACTTC. This sequence encodes CATSHRLETQETQYF.

This clonotype turned up a few times. The V gene is TRBV28, the J gene TRBJ1-3; unclear D gene. The V gene lost 6 bases and the J gene lost 2 bases, with 11 bases spanning the gap. Per germline, CDR1 MDHEN and CDR2 SYDVKM. The CDR3 totals 14 residues. CDR3 sequence: CASRKAGTGNTIYF. CDR3 bases: TGTGCCAGCAGGAAGGCGGGCACTGGAAACACCATATATTTT. Drawing the rest from reference TRBV28 and TRBJ1-3, the complete variable domain is DVKVTQSSRYLVKRTGEKVFLECVQDMDHENMFWYRQDPGLGLRLIYFSYDVKMKEKGDIPEGYSVSREKKERFSLILESASTNQTSMYLCASRKAGTGNTIYFGEGSWLTVV.

This clonotype was seen many times. The chain is built from TRBV6-2 or TRBV6-3 and TRBJ2-6; TRBD2 is a possible D gene (5 bases). Per germline, CDR1 MNHEY and CDR2 SVGEGT. The CDR3 totals 16 residues. Trimming removed 7 bases from V and 1 base from J, with 14 bases in between. The CDR3 loop reads CASNRGEISGANVLTF. In DNA, the CDR3 is TGTGCCAGCAATCGGGGAGAAATTTCTGGGGCCAACGTCCTGACTTTC.

V gene TRBV2 combines with J gene TRBJ1-2; 8 bases map to TRBD1. The CDR3 spans 16 residues. V was clipped by 5 bases and J by 1 base; unmatched bases: 9. In germline, CDR1 is SNHLY, CDR2 FYNNEI. The CDR3 bases are TGTGCCAGCAGTAATTCTGTGACAGGGGATAACTATGGCTACACCTTC. Translating it yields CASSNSVTGDNYGYTF.

The V and J genes are TRBV3-1 and TRBJ2-3, with 7 positions matching TRBD2. The CDR3 runs to 17 residues. In germline, CDR1 is LGHDT, CDR2 YNNKEL (reference sequence). V lost 0 bases and J lost 2; bases outside the gene matches: 8. Here the CDR3 DNA reads TGTGCCAGCAGCCAAGATCTCGCTAGCGGCATCACAGATACGCAGTATTTT. The encoded protein is CASSQDLASGITDTQYF.

This clonotype came up a few times. The chain joins TRBV3-1 to TRBJ2-7, with D possibly being TRBD2 (6 bases). Germline CDR1 is LGHDT and CDR2 is YNNKEL (reference sequence). With 2 bases removed from V and 3 bases from J, the gap between germline ends came to 17 bases. The CDR3 has 16 residues. CDR3 protein: CASSQWESAGNYEQYF. As DNA, the CDR3 is TGTGCCAGCAGCCAATGGGAATCAGCGGGTAACTACGAGCAGTACTTC.